A single sample is the source of the 29 T cell receptor beta chains below, sequenced in a study of cytomegalovirus exposure and HLA in healthy donors. The PCR used 60 Vbeta and 13 Jbeta primers. The repertoire was sequenced with immunoSEQ multiplex PCR; TCRdb's copy has only in-frame clones and lacks some. The sample consists of 100,000 or so clones, roughly 77% of them appearing once. The sequencing input was PBMCs. The receptors come from a woman aged 45-60 years in good health and CMV-seropositive.

This chain uses TRBV9 with TRBJ1-2; D unresolved. This CDR3 has 12 residues. V was trimmed by 7 bases and J by 5 bases, leaving 12 bases between them. Looked up from germline, CDR1 is SGDLS and CDR2 is YYNGEE. CDR3 sequence reads: CASLGSPYGYTF. For the CDR3, the DNA is TGTGCCAGCTTGGGCAGCCCTTATGGCTACACCTTC. The whole variable domain, remainder taken from reference TRBV9 and TRBJ1-2, is DSGVTQTPKHLITATGQRVTLRCSPRSGDLSVYWYQQSLDQGLQFLIQYYNGEERAKGNILERFSAQQFPDLHSELNLSSLELGDSALYFCASLGSPYGYTFGSGTRLTVV.

The V and J genes are TRBV7-9 and TRBJ2-1; D gene uncertain. The CDR3 sequence is 12 residues long. Germline V lookup: CDR1 SEHNR, CDR2 FQNEAQ (reference sequence). The V and J ends lost 5 bases and 8 bases respectively, with 10 bases between them. CDR3 bases: TGTGCCAGCAGCGATCAGGCCTATGAGCAGTTCTTC. Translating gives CASSDQAYEQFF. Supplemented by reference TRBV7-9 and TRBJ2-1, the full variable domain reads DTGVSQNPRHKITKRGQNVTFRCDPISEHNRLYWYRQTLGQGPEFLTYFQNEAQLEKSRLLSDRFSAERPKGSFSTLEIQRTEQGDSAMYLCASSDQAYEQFFGPGTRLTVL.

This clone turned up a few times. The chain joins TRBV30 to TRBJ2-7; possibly TRBD2 for D (6 bases). The germline CDR1 and CDR2 sequences are GTSNPN and SVGIG (reference sequence). Trimming left V 1 base short and J 5 bases short, with 15 bases between. The CDR3 extends over 14 amino acids. Here the CDR3 reads CAWSEASAGHEQYF. The DNA of the CDR3 is TGTGCCTGGAGTGAGGCTAGCGCGGGCCACGAGCAGTACTTC.

V gene TRBV7-6 combines with J gene TRBJ2-6, with TRBD1 matching 7 bases. This CDR3 has 17 amino acids. From germline, CDR1 is SGHVS and CDR2 FNYEAQ. The junction had 6 bases not matched to a gene; V was cut back by 4 bases and J by 0 bases. The CDR3 spells CASSSGGSISGANVLTF. CDR3 bases: TGTGCCAGCAGCTCAGGGGGATCGATCTCTGGGGCCAACGTCCTGACTTTC.

The chain uses TRBV2 and TRBJ2-1; D perhaps matches TRBD2 (7 bases). CDR3 size: 14 residues. The V gene's germline CDR1 is SNHLY and CDR2 FYNNEI. The V gene lost 3 bases and the J gene lost 6 bases, with 12 bases spanning the gap. The CDR3 DNA reads as TGTGCCAGCAGTGACGGGGGGCGCACCAATGAGCAGTTCTTC. Its protein product is CASSDGGRTNEQFF.

This clone has more than one count but fewer than ten. The chain combines TRBV6-1 with TRBJ2-3, with 9 bases identical to TRBD2. The germline gives CDR1 MNHNS, CDR2 SASEGT. The CDR3 totals 15 residues. Losses at the gene ends were 1 base for V and 1 base for J; bases not matched to a gene: 0. The CDR3 loop is CASSEERGGTDTQYF. The CDR3 coding sequence is TGTGCCAGCAGTGAAGAGCGGGGGGGCACAGATACGCAGTATTTT.

This chain joins TRBV10-1 and TRBJ2-1, with 11 positions matching TRBD2. The CDR3 runs to 16 residues. Germline lookup yields CDR1 WNHNN and CDR2 SYGVQD (reference sequence). The V and J ends lost 2 bases and 4 bases, in that order; junction bases with no gene match: 4. The CDR3 here is CASSEVGTSGYNEQFF. CDR3 nucleotide sequence: TGCGCCAGCAGTGAGGTTGGGACTAGCGGATACAATGAGCAGTTCTTC.

By frequency in the sample, this clone is medium-sized. DNA of the CDR3: TGCAGCTCATCTGGGGGGACTGGCACTGAAGCTTTCTTT. Protein sequence: CSSSGGTGTEAFF. The rearrangement links TRBV29-1 to TRBJ1-1; a possible D gene is TRBD1 (5 bases). Germline CDR1 is SQVTM and CDR2 is ANQGSEA. The CDR3 consists of 13 residues. V lost 8 bases and J lost 4, with 17 bases in between.

The chain couples TRBV19 to TRBJ1-5; 7 nucleotides line up with TRBD1. Germline CDR1 reads LNHDA; CDR2 reads SQIVND (reference sequence). This CDR3 spans 15 amino acids. The V and J ends lost 1 base and 7 bases, in that order; junction bases with no gene match: 7. The CDR3 sequence is CASSIVGTVGQPQHF. As DNA, the CDR3 is TGTGCCAGTAGTATAGTTGGGACAGTAGGGCAGCCCCAGCATTTT.

The rearrangement joins TRBV11-3 to TRBJ2-2; 10 bases map to TRBD2. This CDR3 has 15 amino acids. In germline, CDR1 is SGHNT, CDR2 YENEEA. The V gene end was trimmed by 5 bases and the J gene end by 5 bases; junction bases not matched to a gene: 5. CDR3 residues: CASSVLAGVTGELFF. In DNA form, the CDR3 reads TGTGCCAGCAGCGTGCTAGCGGGAGTGACCGGGGAGCTGTTTTTT.

The chain joins TRBV7-9 to TRBJ2-5; 7 nucleotides line up with TRBD1. The end of the DNA is better explained by TRBJ2-7, so the J call may be wrong. CDR3 length equals 15 residues. Germline CDR1 is SEHNR and CDR2 is FQNEAQ (reference sequence). CDR3 sequence (DNA): TGTGCCAGCAGCTTAGGACAGGGATCATCCTACGAGCAGTACTTC. It yields the protein CASSLGQGSSYEQYF.

The chain uses TRBV6-5 and TRBJ2-1; no definite D call. CDR3 length: 13 residues. Germline values: CDR1 MNHEY, CDR2 SVGAGI. The germline V and J ends were trimmed by 2 bases and 5 bases, with 7 bases remaining between them. The CDR3 reads CASSYGLHNEQFF. The CDR3 region has the DNA TGTGCCAGCAGTTACGGGCTGCACAATGAGCAGTTCTTC.

The chain has TRBV5-1 and TRBJ2-1, with TRBD2 identical over 14 bases. J gave up 2 bases and V 2 bases, and 9 bases lay outside the gene matches. The CDR3 is 19 amino acids. From germline, CDR1 is SGHRS and CDR2 YFSETQ. Here the CDR3 DNA reads TGCGCCAGCAGCTTCTCCGGGACTAGCGGGAGACCCACCTACAATGAGCAGTTCTTC. It yields the protein CASSFSGTSGRPTYNEQFF.

This clone was seen once. This chain joins TRBV27 and TRBJ2-7, with D perhaps matching TRBD1 (5 bases). Germline CDR1 and CDR2: MNHEY and SMNVEV (reference sequence). Deletions cut 0 bases from V and 6 bases from J, with 12 bases between. The CDR3 totals 14 residues. CDR3 nucleotides: TGTGCCAGCAGTTTATCTGCCAGGGTAAGCGAGCAGTACTTC. It translates to CASSLSARVSEQYF.

This sequence joins TRBV15 and TRBJ2-5, with 7 bases lining up with TRBD2. Germline CDR1 reads LNHNV; CDR2 reads YYDKDF (reference sequence). The CDR3 extends over 19 amino acids. V lost 2 bases and J lost 1; bases outside the gene matches: 16. CDR3 coding DNA: TGTGCCACCAGCAGAACTCGGGCTAGCGGCTCAAACAGCCAAGAGACCCAGTACTTC. It translates to CATSRTRASGSNSQETQYF.

This chain connects TRBV7-8 to TRBJ1-4; TRBD1 might be the D (5 bases). This CDR3 is 15 amino acids long. V was shortened by 6 bases and J by 1 base, with 12 bases between the two germline ends. The germline gives CDR1 SGHVS, CDR2 FQNEAQ. CDR3 DNA: TGTGCCAGCAGAGCTCTGGGGGGAACTAATGAAAAACTGTTTTTT. Encoded protein: CASRALGGTNEKLFF.

V gene TRBV30 combines with J gene TRBJ2-7; TRBD2 matches at 9 bases. The CDR3 loop spans 15 amino acids. Germline trimming cut 0 bases from V and 4 bases from J; bases unmatched to any gene: 7. Per germline, CDR1 GTSNPN and CDR2 SVGIG (reference sequence). The CDR3, as DNA: TGTGCCTGGAGTGTACAGATAGCGGGAGTTTACGAGCAGTACTTC. This gives the protein CAWSVQIAGVYEQYF.

This clone was seen a handful of times. The rearrangement links TRBV27 to TRBJ1-2, with TRBD1 matching 8 bases. The germline V gene encodes CDR1 MNHEY and CDR2 SMNVEV (reference sequence). CDR3 size: 16 residues. The junction had 7 bases not matched to a gene; V was cut back by 0 bases and J by 4 bases. The CDR3 sequence is CASSLSGVTGVYGYTF. In DNA form, the CDR3 reads TGTGCCAGCAGTTTATCCGGTGTGACAGGGGTCTATGGCTACACCTTC.

The chain combines TRBV9 with TRBJ1-2; D ambiguous. This CDR3 region has 16 residues. From germline, CDR1 is SGDLS and CDR2 YYNGEE. V was clipped by 0 bases and J by 8 bases, with 20 bases between them. The CDR3 reads CASSVGGKARAGGYTF. Here the CDR3 DNA reads TGTGCCAGCAGCGTAGGAGGAAAGGCACGCGCCGGCGGCTACACCTTC.

This clone occurred once. The rearrangement joins TRBV28 to TRBJ1-2; 9 positions agree with TRBD1. The ends lost 6 bases at V and 4 bases at J; junction bases unmatched: 6. Per germline, CDR1 MDHEN and CDR2 SYDVKM. This CDR3 region has 14 residues. CDR3 DNA sequence: TGTGCCAGCAGCACCCGGGACAGGGCCTATGGCTACACCTTC. It yields the protein CASSTRDRAYGYTF.

The chain has TRBV27 and TRBJ2-2; TRBD1 is a possible D gene (5 bases). Germline lookup yields CDR1 MNHEY and CDR2 SMNVEV (reference sequence). This CDR3 is built from 13 residues. V was pared by 2 bases and J by 8 bases, with 9 bases between. The CDR3 region has the DNA TGTGCCAGCAGTTTACAGGGCGCAGGGGAGCTGTTTTTT. This sequence encodes CASSLQGAGELFF.

The rearrangement uses TRBV19 and TRBJ2-7; 8 bases line up with TRBD1. CDR3 length: 16 amino acids. V was pared by 5 bases and J by 1 base, with 10 bases of the junction left unmatched. Germline loops: CDR1 LNHDA, CDR2 SQIVND (reference sequence). For the CDR3, the DNA is TGTGCCAGTAGTGGACGAGACAGGGGCTCTTCCTACGAGCAGTACTTC. It translates to CASSGRDRGSSYEQYF.

The V and J genes are TRBV4-1 and TRBJ2-7; 7 positions agree with TRBD1. The germline gives CDR1 MGHRA, CDR2 YSYEKL. The trim removed 0 bases at V and 3 bases at J, leaving 8 bases unmatched. This CDR3 comprises 16 residues. For the CDR3, the DNA is TGCGCCAGCAGCCAAGATTCTAGGGGGACAGTCTACGAGCAGTACTTC. Protein sequence: CASSQDSRGTVYEQYF.

This chain joins TRBV9 and TRBJ1-1; D is unresolved. Trimming shortened V by 0 bases and J by 3 bases, and 9 bases separated the two germline ends. The CDR3 totals 14 residues. The germline CDR1 and CDR2 sequences are SGDLS and YYNGEE. The CDR3 spells CASSVGNGYTEAFF. The CDR3 DNA reads TGTGCCAGCAGCGTAGGAAACGGGTACACTGAAGCTTTCTTT.

The J gene is TRBJ1-3, the V gene TRBV9; D possibly corresponds to TRBD1 (5 bases). CDR3 length equals 17 residues. The germline CDR1 and CDR2 sequences are SGDLS and YYNGEE. Trimming took 4 bases from V and 7 from J, leaving 24 bases between them. The CDR3 loop is CASSPLPLYGGGNTIYF. CDR3 bases: TGTGCCAGCAGCCCTTTGCCGCTTTACGGGGGAGGGAACACCATATATTTT.

The chain has TRBV7-3 and TRBJ1-5, with D hard to call. Germline assignment: CDR1 SGHTA and CDR2 FQGTGA. Trimming took 0 bases from V and 10 from J, leaving 10 bases between them. CDR3 size: 13 residues. The CDR3: CASSLTEGTPQHF. In nucleotides, the CDR3 is TGTGCCAGCAGCTTAACGGAGGGTACTCCCCAGCATTTT.

The rearrangement uses TRBV7-6 and TRBJ2-7, with a weak D call TRBD2 (6 bases). The CDR3 is 15 amino acids. Germline CDR1 is SGHVS and CDR2 is FNYEAQ. Deletions cut 1 base from V and 0 bases from J, with 10 bases between. The CDR3: CASSLGPSVSYEQYF. Written as DNA, the CDR3 is TGTGCCAGCAGCTTAGGCCCTAGCGTCTCCTACGAGCAGTACTTC.

V is TRBV5-5 and J is TRBJ2-6; D uncertain. V lost 7 bases to trimming and J lost 0 bases, with 8 bases between them. Germline CDR1 and CDR2: SGHKS and YYEKEE (reference sequence). The CDR3 covers 14 residues. The CDR3 coding sequence is TGTGCCAGCCTGAGCTACTCTGGGGCCAACGTCCTGACTTTC. This gives the protein CASLSYSGANVLTF.

This rearrangement joins TRBV7-9 to TRBJ2-7; D gene ambiguous. The CDR3 is 13 residues long. Trimming cost V 11 bases and J 3 bases, with 17 bases left between them. The germline gives CDR1 SEHNR, CDR2 FQNEAQ (reference sequence). Here the CDR3 reads CAEQGTGHYEQYF. CDR3 DNA sequence: TGTGCCGAACAAGGAACTGGGCACTACGAGCAGTACTTC.